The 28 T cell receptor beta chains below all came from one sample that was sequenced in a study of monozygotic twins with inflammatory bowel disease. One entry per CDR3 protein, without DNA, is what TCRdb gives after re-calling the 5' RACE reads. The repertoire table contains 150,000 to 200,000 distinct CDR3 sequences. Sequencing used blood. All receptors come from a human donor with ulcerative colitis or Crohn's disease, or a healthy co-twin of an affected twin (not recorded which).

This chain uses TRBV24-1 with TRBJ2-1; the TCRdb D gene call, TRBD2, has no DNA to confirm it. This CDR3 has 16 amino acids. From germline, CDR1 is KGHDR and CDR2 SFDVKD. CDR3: CATSDPPGTSGREQFF.

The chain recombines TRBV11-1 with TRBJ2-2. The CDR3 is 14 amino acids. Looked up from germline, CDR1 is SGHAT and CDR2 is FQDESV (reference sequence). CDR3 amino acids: CASRAGANTGELFF.

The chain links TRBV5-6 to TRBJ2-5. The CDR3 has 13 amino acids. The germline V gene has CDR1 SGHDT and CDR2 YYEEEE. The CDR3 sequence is CASSTAYRETQYF. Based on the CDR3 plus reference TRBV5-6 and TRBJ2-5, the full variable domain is DAGVTQSPTHLIKTRGQQVTLRCSPKSGHDTVSWYQQALGQGPQFIFQYYEEEERQRGNFPDRFSGHQFPNYSSELNVNALLLGDSALYLCASSTAYRETQYFGPGTRLLVL.

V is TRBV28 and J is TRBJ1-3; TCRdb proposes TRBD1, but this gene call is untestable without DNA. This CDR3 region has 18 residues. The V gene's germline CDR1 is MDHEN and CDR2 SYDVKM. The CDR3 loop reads CASSPPGQGTSSGNTIYF.

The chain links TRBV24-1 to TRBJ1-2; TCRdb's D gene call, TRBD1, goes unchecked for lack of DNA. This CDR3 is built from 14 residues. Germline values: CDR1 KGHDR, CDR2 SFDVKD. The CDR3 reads CATTGAGFNTGYTF.

This chain's CDR3 is CSVSGTTRGSGANVLTF. The chain uses TRBV29-1 and TRBJ2-6; TCRdb's assignment of TRBD2 cannot be checked, as there is no DNA. Germline CDR1 reads SQVTM; CDR2 reads ANQGSEA. The CDR3 consists of 17 residues.

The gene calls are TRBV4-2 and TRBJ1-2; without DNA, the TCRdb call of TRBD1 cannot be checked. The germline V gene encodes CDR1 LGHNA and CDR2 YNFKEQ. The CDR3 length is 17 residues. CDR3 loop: CASSQDGAAGATNGYTF.

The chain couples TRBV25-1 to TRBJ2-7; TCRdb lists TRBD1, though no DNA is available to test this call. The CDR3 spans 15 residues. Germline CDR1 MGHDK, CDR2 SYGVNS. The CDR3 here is CASTPGTQKVGEQYF.

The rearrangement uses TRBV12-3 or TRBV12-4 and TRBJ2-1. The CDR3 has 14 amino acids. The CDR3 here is CASRRRPSYNEQFF.

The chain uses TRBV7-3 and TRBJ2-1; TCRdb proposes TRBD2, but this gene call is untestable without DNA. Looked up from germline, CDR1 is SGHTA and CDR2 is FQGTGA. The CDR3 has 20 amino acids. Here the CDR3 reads CASSFNLLAGGRLSYNEQFF.

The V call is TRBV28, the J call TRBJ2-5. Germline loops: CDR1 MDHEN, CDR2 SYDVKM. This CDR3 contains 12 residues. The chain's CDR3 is CASSLTKETQYF. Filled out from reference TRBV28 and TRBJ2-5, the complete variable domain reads DVKVTQSSRYLVKRTGEKVFLECVQDMDHENMFWYRQDPGLGLRLIYFSYDVKMKEKGDIPEGYSVSREKKERFSLILESASTNQTSMYLCASSLTKETQYFGPGTRLLVL.

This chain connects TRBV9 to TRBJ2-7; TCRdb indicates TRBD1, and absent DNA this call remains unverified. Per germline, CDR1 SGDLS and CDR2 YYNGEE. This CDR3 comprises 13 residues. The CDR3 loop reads CASEKGRGGEQYF. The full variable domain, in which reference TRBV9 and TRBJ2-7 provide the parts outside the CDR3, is DSGVTQTPKHLITATGQRVTLRCSPRSGDLSVYWYQQSLDQGLQFLIQYYNGEERAKGNILERFSAQQFPDLHSELNLSSLELGDSALYFCASEKGRGGEQYFGPGTRLTVT.

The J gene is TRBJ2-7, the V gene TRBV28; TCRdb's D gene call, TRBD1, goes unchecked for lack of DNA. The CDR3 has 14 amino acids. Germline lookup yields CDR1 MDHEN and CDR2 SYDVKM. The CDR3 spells CATFSLGRWDEQYF.

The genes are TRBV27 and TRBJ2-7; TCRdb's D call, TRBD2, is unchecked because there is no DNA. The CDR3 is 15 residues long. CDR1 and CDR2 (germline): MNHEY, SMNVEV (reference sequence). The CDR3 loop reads CASSSPTSSPYEQYF.

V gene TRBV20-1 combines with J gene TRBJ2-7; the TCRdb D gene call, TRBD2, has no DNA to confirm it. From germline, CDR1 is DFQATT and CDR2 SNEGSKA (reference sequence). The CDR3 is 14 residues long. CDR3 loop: CSPSNSWSVYEQYF.

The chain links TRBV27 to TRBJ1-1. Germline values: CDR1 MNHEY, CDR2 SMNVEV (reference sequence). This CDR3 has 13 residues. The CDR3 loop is CASSLFGHTEAFF.

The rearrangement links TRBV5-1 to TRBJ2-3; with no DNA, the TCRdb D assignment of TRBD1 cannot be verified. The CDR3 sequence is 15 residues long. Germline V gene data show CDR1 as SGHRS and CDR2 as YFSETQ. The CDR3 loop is CASSSPGQRTDTQYF.

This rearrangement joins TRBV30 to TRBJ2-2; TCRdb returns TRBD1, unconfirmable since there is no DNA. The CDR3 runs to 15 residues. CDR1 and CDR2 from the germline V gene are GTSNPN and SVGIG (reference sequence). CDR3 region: CAWRGQGAGTGELFF.

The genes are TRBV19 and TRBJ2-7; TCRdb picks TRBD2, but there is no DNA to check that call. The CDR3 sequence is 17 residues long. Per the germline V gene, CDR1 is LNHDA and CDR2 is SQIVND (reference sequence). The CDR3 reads CASSTLLAGENSYEQYF. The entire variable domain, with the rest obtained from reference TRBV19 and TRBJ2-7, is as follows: DGGITQSPKYLFRKEGQNVTLSCEQNLNHDAMYWYRQDPGQGLRLIYYSQIVNDFQKGDIAEGYSVSREKKESFPLTVTSAQKNPTAFYLCASSTLLAGENSYEQYFGPGTRLTVT.

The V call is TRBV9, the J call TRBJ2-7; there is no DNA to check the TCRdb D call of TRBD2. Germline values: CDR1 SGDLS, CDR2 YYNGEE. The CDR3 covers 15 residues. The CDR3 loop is CASSVGASRAYEQYF.

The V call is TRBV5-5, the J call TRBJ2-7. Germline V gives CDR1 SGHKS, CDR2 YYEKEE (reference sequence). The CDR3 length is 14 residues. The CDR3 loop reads CASSLEQESYEQYF.

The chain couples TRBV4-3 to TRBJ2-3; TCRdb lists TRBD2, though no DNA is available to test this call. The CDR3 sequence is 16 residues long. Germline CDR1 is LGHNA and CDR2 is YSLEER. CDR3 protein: CASSQDEGLALDTQYF.

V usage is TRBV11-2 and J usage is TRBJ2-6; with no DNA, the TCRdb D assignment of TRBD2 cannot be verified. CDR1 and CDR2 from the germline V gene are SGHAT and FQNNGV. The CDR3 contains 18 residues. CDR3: CASSTRGGPGAGANVLTF.

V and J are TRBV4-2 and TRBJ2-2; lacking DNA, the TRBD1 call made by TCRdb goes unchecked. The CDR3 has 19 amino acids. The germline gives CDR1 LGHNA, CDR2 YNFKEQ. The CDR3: CASSQDHGTSRGDTGELCF.

CDR3 region: CASSLGVEELFF. The genes are TRBV7-9 and TRBJ1-4. The germline CDR1 and CDR2 sequences are SEHNR and FQNEAQ (reference sequence). The CDR3 runs to 12 residues.

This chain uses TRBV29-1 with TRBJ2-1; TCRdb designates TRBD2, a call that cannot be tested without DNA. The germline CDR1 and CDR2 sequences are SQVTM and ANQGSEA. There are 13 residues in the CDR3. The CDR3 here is CSTQGGGVYEQFF.

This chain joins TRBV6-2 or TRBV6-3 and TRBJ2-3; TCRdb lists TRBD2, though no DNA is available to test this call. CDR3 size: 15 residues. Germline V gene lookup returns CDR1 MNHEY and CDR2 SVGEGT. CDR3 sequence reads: CASSPGPTPGNTQYF.

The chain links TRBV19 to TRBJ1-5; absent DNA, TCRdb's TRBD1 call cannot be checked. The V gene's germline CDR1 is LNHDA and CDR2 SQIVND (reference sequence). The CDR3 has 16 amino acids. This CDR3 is CASSSRGGYSNQPQHF.